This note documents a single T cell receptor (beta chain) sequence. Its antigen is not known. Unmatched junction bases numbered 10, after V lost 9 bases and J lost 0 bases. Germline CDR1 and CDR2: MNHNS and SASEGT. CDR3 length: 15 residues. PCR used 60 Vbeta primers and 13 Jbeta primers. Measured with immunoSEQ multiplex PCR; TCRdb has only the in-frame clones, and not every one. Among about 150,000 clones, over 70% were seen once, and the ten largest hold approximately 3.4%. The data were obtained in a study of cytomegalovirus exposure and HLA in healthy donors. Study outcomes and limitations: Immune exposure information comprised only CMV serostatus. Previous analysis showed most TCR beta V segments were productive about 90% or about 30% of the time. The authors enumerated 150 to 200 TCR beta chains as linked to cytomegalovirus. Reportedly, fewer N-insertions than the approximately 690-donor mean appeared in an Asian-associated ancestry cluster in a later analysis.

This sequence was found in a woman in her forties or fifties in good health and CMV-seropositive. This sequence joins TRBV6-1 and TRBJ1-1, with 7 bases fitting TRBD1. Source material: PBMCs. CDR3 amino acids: CASTEGAGMNTEAFF. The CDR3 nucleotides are TGTGCCAGTACCGAGGGGGCAGGTATGAACACTGAAGCTTTCTTT.